These 23 T cell receptor beta chains originate from one sample sequenced in a study of esophageal squamous cell carcinoma under preoperative chemotherapy. Indicated time point: before preoperative PTX-NDP chemotherapy. TCRdb recomputed calls from the PCR reads with MiXCR, one row per CDR3 protein. The profile shows some 16,000 distinct CDR3 sequences, 60% of them singletons. This specimen was taken from a patient given preoperative chemotherapy. These receptor sequences come from a human donor with esophageal squamous cell carcinoma. The donor label of this sample is uncertain.

This clonotype was seen just once. An end of the junction does not agree with germline; a read error may underlie this. This CDR3 reads CASGALAGSTETQFF. The CDR3 DNA reads as TGCGCCAGCGGAGCTCTGGCAGGGAGCACAGAGACGCAGTTTTTT. V and J are TRBV5-1 and TRBJ2-3; D is possibly TRBD1 or TRBD2 (5 bases each). The CDR3 length is 15 residues. CDR1 and CDR2 from the germline V gene are SGHRS and YFSETQ.

This clonotype occurred once. The J gene is TRBJ2-3, the V gene TRBV7-3; 9 bases map to TRBD2. Losses at the gene ends were 3 bases for V and 0 bases for J; bases not matched to a gene: 4. The germline CDR1 and CDR2 sequences are SGHTA and FQGTGA. CDR3 length: 16 amino acids. The CDR3 region has the DNA TGTGCCAGCAGCTTGACTAGCGGCTCTAGCACAGATACGCAGTATTTT. Protein sequence: CASSLTSGSSTDTQYF.

To note about this clonotype: A much larger clone sits a single nucleotide away, making a read error possible. The chain carries TRBV7-8 and TRBJ2-4, with D possibly matching TRBD2 (6 bases). This CDR3 is 13 amino acids long. Germline V gene data show CDR1 as SGHVS and CDR2 as FQNEAQ. This CDR3 reads CASSLGGVNEQCF. CDR3 sequence (DNA): TGTGCCAGCAGCTTGGGGGGAGTCAACGAGCAGTGCTTC.

The rearrangement uses TRBV6-5 and TRBJ2-1; D gene unclear. The germline V and J ends were trimmed by 4 bases and 1 base, with 14 bases remaining between them. The CDR3 has 16 amino acids. Germline CDR1 and CDR2: MNHEY and SVGAGI. This chain's CDR3 is CASSFRDPASYNEQFF. The CDR3 bases are TGTGCCAGCAGTTTCCGTGACCCTGCATCCTACAATGAGCAGTTCTTC.

This clonotype was counted a single time. The chain links TRBV6-1 to TRBJ2-1; TRBD1 is a possible D gene (7 bases). The CDR3 runs 15 residues. The ends were cut back, 6 bases at V and 0 bases at J, with 12 bases in the middle. Germline CDR1 is MNHNS and CDR2 is SASEGT. The CDR3 bases are TGTGCCAGCAGGCGGGACAGTAGCTCCTACAATGAGCAGTTCTTC. Its translation is CASRRDSSSYNEQFF.

The rearrangement uses TRBV6-1 and TRBJ2-1; 7 bases fit TRBD1. TRBJ2-7 explains the end of the DNA better; the J call may be wrong. CDR3 length: 15 amino acids. The germline CDR1 and CDR2 sequences are MNHNS and SASEGT. CDR3 amino acids: CASSERVGGLYEQYF. CDR3 nucleotides: TGTGCCAGCAGTGAAAGAGTAGGGGGCCTCTACGAGCAGTACTTC.

The rearrangement uses TRBV6-1 and TRBJ2-1; no definite D call. The J call may not be correct, given that the DNA end is closer to TRBJ2-3. In germline, CDR1 is MNHNS, CDR2 SASEGT. This CDR3 is built from 13 residues. The CDR3: CASSEPPGDAQYF. CDR3 nucleotides: TGTGCCAGCAGTGAACCCCCTGGCGATGCGCAGTATTTT.

V usage is TRBV12-3 or TRBV12-4 and J usage is TRBJ2-6; the D gene is possibly TRBD1 (6 bases). Matching the DNA end better, TRBJ2-5 makes the J call doubtful. The CDR3 has 15 amino acids. The CDR3 loop reads CASSLGGGGSYVQYF. Written as DNA, the CDR3 is TGTGCCAGCAGTTTAGGAGGGGGTGGGTCCTACGTCCAGTACTTC.

J is TRBJ2-1 and V is TRBV6-1; 14 bases agree with TRBD2. Germline loops: CDR1 MNHNS, CDR2 SASEGT. The V gene end was trimmed by 5 bases and the J gene end by 10 bases; junction bases not matched to a gene: 7. The CDR3 contains 15 residues. The CDR3 sequence is CASSPTSGGAREQFF. The CDR3 DNA follows: TGTGCCAGCAGTCCGACTAGCGGGGGGGCGAGGGAGCAGTTCTTC.

The genes are TRBV6-5 and TRBJ2-2, with TRBD2 matching 7 bases. With 0 bases clipped from V and 2 bases from J, the junction kept 3 bases outside the gene matches. The CDR3 extends over 16 amino acids. Germline-derived CDR1 and CDR2 are MNHEY and SVGAGI. Here the CDR3 DNA reads TGTGCCAGCAGTTACTCGGCTAGCGGTAACACCGGGGAGCTGTTTTTT. Its protein product is CASSYSASGNTGELFF.

This clonotype rates as medium-sized. The chain carries TRBV27 and TRBJ2-1, with TRBD1 matching over 9 bases. The end of the DNA fits TRBJ2-7 better, so the J call may be wrong. The CDR3 contains 15 residues. From germline, CDR1 is MNHEY and CDR2 SMNVEV (reference sequence). The CDR3 DNA reads as TGTGCCAGCAGCCCGACGGGACAGGGATACAATGAGCAGTACTTC. Translated: CASSPTGQGYNEQYF.

J is TRBJ2-3 and V is TRBV7-2, with 9 bases that match TRBD1. The J call is uncertain, as TRBJ2-7 better fits the DNA end. The CDR3 length is 16 residues. Germline CDR1 and CDR2: SGHTA and FQGNSA. This chain's CDR3 is CASSARQGGSPDTQYF. The CDR3 DNA reads as TGTGCCAGCAGCGCACGACAGGGGGGGAGCCCAGATACGCAGTACTTC.

The rearrangement uses TRBV7-2 and TRBJ2-1; 10 bases are a match to TRBD2. V shed 4 bases and J 0 bases; nucleotides not matched to a gene: 3. Per the germline V gene, CDR1 is SGHTA and CDR2 is FQGNSA. This CDR3 spans 16 amino acids. DNA for the CDR3: TGTGCCAGCAGCTCTACTAGCGGGACCTCCTACAATGAGCAGTTCTTC. It is translated as CASSSTSGTSYNEQFF. Drawing the rest from reference TRBV7-2 and TRBJ2-1, the complete variable domain is GAGVSQSPSNKVTEKGKDVELRCDPISGHTALYWYRQSLGQGLEFLIYFQGNSAPDKSGLPSDRFSAERTGGSVSTLTIQRTQQEDSAVYLCASSSTSGTSYNEQFFGPGTRLTVL.

J is TRBJ2-3 and V is TRBV6-4; tentative D call: TRBD2 (6 bases). V was clipped by 2 bases and J by 2 bases, with 11 bases between them. The germline V gene has CDR1 MRHNA and CDR2 SNTAGT. This CDR3 has 15 amino acids. The CDR3, as DNA: TGTGCCAGCAGTGACGTGGCGGGGTCCACAGATACGCAGTATTTT. It specifies CASSDVAGSTDTQYF.

As for this clonotype: The junction differs from germline at one of its ends, possibly a read error. This sequence joins TRBV6-1 and TRBJ2-3, with D maybe TRBD2 (6 bases). CDR3 size: 15 residues. CDR1 is MNHNS, CDR2 SASEGT, per germline. CDR3 coding DNA: TGTGGCAGCGGTGGGGGTAGCGGTGAGCCAGAGACGCAGTATTTC. Translation gives CGSGGGSGEPETQYF.

The chain uses TRBV12-3 or TRBV12-4 and TRBJ2-2, with D perhaps being TRBD1 or TRBD2 (5 bases each). V was shortened by 8 bases and J by 5 bases, with 21 bases between the two germline ends. CDR3 size: 16 residues. CDR3 bases: TGTGCCAGCTCAAGCCCCCGGGGCAGACAAACCGGGGAGCTGTTTTTT. Protein sequence: CASSSPRGRQTGELFF.

This clonotype was seen just once. The rearrangement uses TRBV6-1 and TRBJ2-1, with 7 bases identical to TRBD1. CDR3 length: 14 residues. Trimming at V came to 6 bases and at J to 2 bases, leaving 4 bases not matched to a gene. Germline CDR1 MNHNS, CDR2 SASEGT. The CDR3 loop is CASSLQGPYNEQFF. CDR3 coding DNA: TGTGCCAGCAGCCTACAGGGGCCCTACAATGAGCAGTTCTTC.

Comment on this clonotype: With a much larger clone just one base away, this may be a read error. This chain joins TRBV7-2 and TRBJ2-1; D gene ambiguous. CDR3 length equals 13 residues. Germline V gene sequence: CDR1 SGHTA, CDR2 FQGNSA. V was shortened by 2 bases and J by 13 bases, with 15 bases between the two germline ends. This chain's CDR3 is CASSLSRQETQFF. CDR3 DNA: TGTGCCAGCAGCTTAAGTAGACAAGAGACCCAGTTCTTC. The variable domain in full, completed from reference TRBV7-2 and TRBJ2-1, reads GAGVSQSPSNKVTEKGKDVELRCDPISGHTALYWYRQSLGQGLEFLIYFQGNSAPDKSGLPSDRFSAERTGGSVSTLTIQRTQQEDSAVYLCASSLSRQETQFFGPGTRLTVL.

V and J are TRBV6-1 and TRBJ2-5; 7 nucleotides agree with TRBD1. Germline assignment: CDR1 MNHNS and CDR2 SASEGT. This CDR3 is built from 13 residues. The V and J ends lost 2 bases and 11 bases, in that order; junction bases with no gene match: 8. In DNA, the CDR3 is TGTGCCAGCAGTGAATGGAGACAGGGCGGGCAGTACTTC. This encodes CASSEWRQGGQYF.

The DNA of the CDR3 is TGTGCCAGCAGGATCCGGACTAGCTTGCCCGGGGAGCTGTTTTTT. It is translated as CASRIRTSLPGELFF. V is TRBV6-1 and J is TRBJ2-2; 8 bases fit TRBD2. The CDR3 length is 15 residues. Losses at the gene ends were 6 bases for V and 6 bases for J; bases not matched to a gene: 9. Germline CDR1 is MNHNS and CDR2 is SASEGT.

With respect to this clonotype: Possible read error: a much larger clone is one base away. The rearrangement joins TRBV6-1 to TRBJ2-1; 13 bases map to TRBD2. The last part of the DNA fits TRBJ2-7 better; the J call may be wrong. Germline loops: CDR1 MNHNS, CDR2 SASEGT. This CDR3 region has 15 residues. Here the CDR3 reads CASSPPLAGGNEQYF. Here the CDR3 DNA reads TGTGCCAGCAGTCCACCACTAGCGGGGGGGAATGAGCAGTACTTC.

The chain carries TRBV6-1 and TRBJ2-1, with 15 positions matching TRBD2. From germline, CDR1 is MNHNS and CDR2 SASEGT. CDR3 length: 15 residues. V trimming: 4 bases; J trimming: 13 bases; junction bases outside the gene matches: 8. This CDR3 reads CASSGTSGGAETQFF. Written as DNA, the CDR3 is TGTGCCAGCAGTGGGACTAGCGGGGGGGCAGAGACCCAGTTCTTC.

This clonotype has only a few counts. This may come from a read error, since a much larger clone is one base off. This chain connects TRBV7-2 to TRBJ2-1, with 11 bases identical to TRBD2. V trimming: 4 bases; J trimming: 10 bases; junction bases outside the gene matches: 12. The CDR3 has 16 residues. Germline V gene lookup returns CDR1 SGHTA and CDR2 FQGNSA. The CDR3 DNA reads TGTGCCAGCAGCTATTCTAGCGGGGGGAGCTCCTACGAGCAGTTCTTC. Translated: CASSYSSGGSSYEQFF.